This T cell receptor beta chain was recovered during a study of T-cell memory formation after mild COVID-19. Findings of the study overall: Mainly in CM and EM were contracting CD4+ clones; CD8+ were in EMRA.

5'RACE primed from the constant segment yielded TCR alpha and TCR beta cDNA libraries bearing sample barcodes and UMIs. MiXCR, run by TCRdb on the 5' RACE reads, gives a single entry per CDR3 protein. The sample shows about 210,000 distinct CDR3 sequences, around 25% of them seen only once. Only a few counts were recorded for this clonotype. Its antigen is unidentified. The germline gives CDR1 SQVTM, CDR2 ANQGSEA. V lost 3 bases to trimming and J lost 2 bases, with 13 bases between them. This CDR3 has 15 amino acids. The source of this sequence is an adult woman who had mild COVID-19 (a few samples of this study predate the infection). Cell type and time point are not known. The sequencing input was PBMCs or a T cell subset sorted from them (not recorded which). The chain employs TRBV29-1 and TRBJ2-2; a weak D match, TRBD1 (5 bases). The CDR3 DNA sequence: TGCAGCGTTGAGGTTGGAGACAGAAACACCGGGGAGCTGTTTTTT. This translates into CSVEVGDRNTGELFF.